Here is one TCR beta chain with its context. These data belong to a study of blood T cell repertoires in COVID-19. V lost 9 bases and J lost 3, with 14 bases in between. This CDR3 is 13 amino acids long. The germline V gene encodes CDR1 MNHEY and CDR2 SVGAGI. Method: immunoSEQ multiplex PCR; TCRdb's copy keeps in-frame clones and lacks some. The sample comprises about 73,000 clones, 70% to 85% of which are singletons, and about 3.8% rests with the top ten. Sequences were obtained from peripheral blood. The rearrangement uses TRBV6-5 and TRBJ1-2, with D tentatively TRBD1 (5 bases). The TCR was taken from a woman aged 60-75 years with acute or convalescent COVID-19. The CDR3 DNA follows: TGTGCCAGTCGGGAGGGGACGGACTATGGCTACACCTTC. This codes for CASREGTDYGYTF.